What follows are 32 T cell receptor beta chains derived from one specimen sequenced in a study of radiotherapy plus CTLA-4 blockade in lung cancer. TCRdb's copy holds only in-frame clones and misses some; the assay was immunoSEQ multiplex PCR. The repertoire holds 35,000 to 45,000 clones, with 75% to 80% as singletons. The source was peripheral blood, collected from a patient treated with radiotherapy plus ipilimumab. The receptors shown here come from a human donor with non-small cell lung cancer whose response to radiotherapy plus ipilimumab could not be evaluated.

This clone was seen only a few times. The CDR3 sequence: CASSLHSGSRYEQFF. CDR3 nucleotide sequence: TGTGCCAGCAGCTTACATAGCGGGAGCCGCTATGAGCAGTTCTTC. The genes are TRBV7-2 and TRBJ2-1; 9 nucleotides line up with TRBD2. The CDR3 runs 15 residues. Germline CDR1 SGHTA, CDR2 FQGNSA. With 2 bases clipped from V and 8 bases from J, the junction kept 7 bases outside the gene matches.

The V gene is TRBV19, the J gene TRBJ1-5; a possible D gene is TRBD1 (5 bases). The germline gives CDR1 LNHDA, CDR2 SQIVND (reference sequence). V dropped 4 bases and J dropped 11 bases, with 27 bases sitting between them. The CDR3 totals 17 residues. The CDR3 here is CASSTGAGPTPTEAQHF. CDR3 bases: TGTGCCAGTAGTACTGGGGCGGGACCCACCCCGACGGAGGCCCAGCATTTT.

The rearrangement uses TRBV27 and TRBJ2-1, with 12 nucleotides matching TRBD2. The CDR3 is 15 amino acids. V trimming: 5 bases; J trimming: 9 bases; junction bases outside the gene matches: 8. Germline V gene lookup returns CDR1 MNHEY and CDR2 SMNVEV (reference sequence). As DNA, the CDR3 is TGTGCCAGCAGTCCTCTAGCGGGAGGGTCTGGTGAGCAGTTCTTC. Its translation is CASSPLAGGSGEQFF.

DNA for the CDR3: TGTGCCAGCAGCACCCGCCTGGGGGGTGGAACTAATGAAAAACTGTTTTTT. Its translation: CASSTRLGGGTNEKLFF. V and J are TRBV7-9 and TRBJ1-4; maybe TRBD1 (5 bases). Per germline, CDR1 SEHNR and CDR2 FQNEAQ (reference sequence). The CDR3 length is 17 residues. V dropped 5 bases and J dropped 1 base, with 17 bases sitting between them.

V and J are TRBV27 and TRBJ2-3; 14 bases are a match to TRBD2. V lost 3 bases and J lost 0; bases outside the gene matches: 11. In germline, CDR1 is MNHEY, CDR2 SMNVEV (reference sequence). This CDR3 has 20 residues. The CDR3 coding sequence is TGTGCCAGCAGTTTCCCGGGACTAGCGGGGGAGACCTCTAGCACAGATACGCAGTATTTT. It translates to CASSFPGLAGETSSTDTQYF.

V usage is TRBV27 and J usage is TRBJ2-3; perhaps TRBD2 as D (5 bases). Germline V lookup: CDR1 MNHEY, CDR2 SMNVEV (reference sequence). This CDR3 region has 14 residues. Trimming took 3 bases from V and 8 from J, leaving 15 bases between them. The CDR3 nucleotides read TGTGCCAGCAGTTTCGTTCCGGGTGAGGGTACGCAGTATTTT. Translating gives CASSFVPGEGTQYF.

In DNA, the CDR3 is TGTGCCAGCAGCTACTACGGGGGGTCTGGGGAGACCCAGTACTTC. Protein product: CASSYYGGSGETQYF. The rearrangement joins TRBV7-2 to TRBJ2-5, with TRBD2 identical over 7 bases. CDR1 is SGHTA and CDR2 is FQGNSA in the germline V gene. This CDR3 is 15 amino acids long. The J segment lost 5 bases and the V segment lost 4 bases, leaving 10 bases of the junction unmatched.

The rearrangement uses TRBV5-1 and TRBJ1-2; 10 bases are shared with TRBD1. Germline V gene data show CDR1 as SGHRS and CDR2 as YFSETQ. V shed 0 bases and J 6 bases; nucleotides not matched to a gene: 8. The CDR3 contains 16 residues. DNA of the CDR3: TGCGCCAGCAGCTTGGCCGGTATGGGACAGGGGAATGGCTACACCTTC. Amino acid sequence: CASSLAGMGQGNGYTF.

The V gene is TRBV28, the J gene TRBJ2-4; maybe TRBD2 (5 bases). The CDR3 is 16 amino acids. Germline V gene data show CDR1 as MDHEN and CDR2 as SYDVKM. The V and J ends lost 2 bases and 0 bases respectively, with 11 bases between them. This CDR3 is CASSLKAGLAKNIQYF. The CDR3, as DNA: TGTGCCAGCAGTTTAAAGGCAGGACTAGCCAAAAACATTCAGTACTTC.

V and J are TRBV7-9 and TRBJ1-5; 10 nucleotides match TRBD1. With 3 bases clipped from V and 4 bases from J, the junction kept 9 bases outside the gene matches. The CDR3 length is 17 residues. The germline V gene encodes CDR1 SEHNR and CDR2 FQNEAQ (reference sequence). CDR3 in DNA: TGTGCCAGCAGCTTGGGGACAGGGGCCGTAGCAAATCAGCCCCAGCATTTT. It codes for CASSLGTGAVANQPQHF.

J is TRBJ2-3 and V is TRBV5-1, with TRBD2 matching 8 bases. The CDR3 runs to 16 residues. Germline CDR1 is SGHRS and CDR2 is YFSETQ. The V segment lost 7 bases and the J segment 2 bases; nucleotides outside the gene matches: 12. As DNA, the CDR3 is TGCGCCAGCGAAGATCTGGCGGGGGGTAACACAGATACGCAGTATTTT. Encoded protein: CASEDLAGGNTDTQYF. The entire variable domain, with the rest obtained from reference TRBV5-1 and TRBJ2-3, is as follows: KAGVTQTPRYLIKTRGQQVTLSCSPISGHRSVSWYQQTPGQGLQFLFEYFSETQRNKGNFPGRFSGRQFSNSRSEMNVSTLELGDSALYLCASEDLAGGNTDTQYFGPGTRLTVL.

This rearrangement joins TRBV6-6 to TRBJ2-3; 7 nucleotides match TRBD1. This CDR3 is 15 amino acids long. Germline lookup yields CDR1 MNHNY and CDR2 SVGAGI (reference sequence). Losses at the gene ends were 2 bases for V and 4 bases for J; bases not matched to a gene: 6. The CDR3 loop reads CASSYGQGVADTQYF. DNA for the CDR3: TGTGCCAGCAGTTACGGGCAGGGGGTCGCAGATACGCAGTATTTT.

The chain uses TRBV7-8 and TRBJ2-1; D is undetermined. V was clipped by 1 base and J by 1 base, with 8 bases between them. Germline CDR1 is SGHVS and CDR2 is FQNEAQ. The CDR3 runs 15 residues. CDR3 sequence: CASSLGVLSYNEQFF. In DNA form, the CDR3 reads TGTGCCAGCAGCTTAGGTGTCCTATCCTACAATGAGCAGTTCTTC.

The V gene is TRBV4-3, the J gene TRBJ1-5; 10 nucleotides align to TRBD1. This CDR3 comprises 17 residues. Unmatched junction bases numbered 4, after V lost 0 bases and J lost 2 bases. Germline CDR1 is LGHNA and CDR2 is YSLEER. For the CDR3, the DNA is TGCGCCAGCAGCCAAGAGACAGGGGGCTATCGCAATCAGCCCCAGCATTTT. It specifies CASSQETGGYRNQPQHF.

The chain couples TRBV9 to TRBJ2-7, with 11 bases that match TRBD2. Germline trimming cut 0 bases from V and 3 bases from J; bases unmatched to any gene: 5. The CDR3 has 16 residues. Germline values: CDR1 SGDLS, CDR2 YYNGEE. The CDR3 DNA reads TGTGCCAGCAGCGTAGGGTCTAGCGGGGGGTACTACGAGCAGTACTTC. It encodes CASSVGSSGGYYEQYF.

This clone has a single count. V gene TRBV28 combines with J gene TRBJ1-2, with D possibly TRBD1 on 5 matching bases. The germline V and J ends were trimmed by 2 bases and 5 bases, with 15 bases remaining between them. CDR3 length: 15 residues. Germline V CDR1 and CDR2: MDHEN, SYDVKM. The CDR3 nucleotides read TGTGCCAGCAGTTTAAATAAAAGGGGCGATTATGGCTACACCTTC. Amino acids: CASSLNKRGDYGYTF.

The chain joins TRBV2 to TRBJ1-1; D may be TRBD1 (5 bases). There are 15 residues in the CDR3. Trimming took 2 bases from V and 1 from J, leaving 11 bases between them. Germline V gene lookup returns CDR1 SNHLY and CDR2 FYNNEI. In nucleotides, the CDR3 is TGTGCCAGCAGTGAACTGGGGCCGGCGAACACTGAAGCTTTCTTT. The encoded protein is CASSELGPANTEAFF.

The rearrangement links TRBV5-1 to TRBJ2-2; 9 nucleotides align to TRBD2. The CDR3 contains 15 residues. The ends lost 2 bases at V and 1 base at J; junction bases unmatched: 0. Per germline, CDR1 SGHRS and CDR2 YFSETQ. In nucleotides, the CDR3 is TGCGCCAGCAGCTTACTAGCGGGGAACACCGGGGAGCTGTTTTTT. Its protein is CASSLLAGNTGELFF. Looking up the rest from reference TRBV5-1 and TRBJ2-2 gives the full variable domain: KAGVTQTPRYLIKTRGQQVTLSCSPISGHRSVSWYQQTPGQGLQFLFEYFSETQRNKGNFPGRFSGRQFSNSRSEMNVSTLELGDSALYLCASSLLAGNTGELFFGEGSRLTVL.

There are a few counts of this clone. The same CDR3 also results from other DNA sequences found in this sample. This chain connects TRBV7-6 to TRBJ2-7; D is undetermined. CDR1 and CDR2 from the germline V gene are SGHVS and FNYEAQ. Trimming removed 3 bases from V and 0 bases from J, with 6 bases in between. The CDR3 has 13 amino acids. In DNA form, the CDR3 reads TGTGCCAGCAGCTTTTACAGCTCCTACGAGCAGTACTTC. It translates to CASSFYSSYEQYF.

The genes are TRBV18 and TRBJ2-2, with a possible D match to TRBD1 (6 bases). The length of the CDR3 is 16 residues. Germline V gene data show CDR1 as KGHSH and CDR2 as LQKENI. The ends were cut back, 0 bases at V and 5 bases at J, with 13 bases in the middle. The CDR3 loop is CASSPPGTSTTGELFF. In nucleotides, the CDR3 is TGTGCCAGCTCACCACCGGGGACATCGACTACCGGGGAGCTGTTTTTT.

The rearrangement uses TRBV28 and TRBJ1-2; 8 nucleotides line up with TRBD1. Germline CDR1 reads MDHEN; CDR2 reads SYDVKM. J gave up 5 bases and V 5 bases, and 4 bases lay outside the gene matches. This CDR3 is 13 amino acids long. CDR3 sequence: CASSPTGAYGYTF. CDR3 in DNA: TGTGCCAGCAGTCCGACAGGGGCTTATGGCTACACCTTC.

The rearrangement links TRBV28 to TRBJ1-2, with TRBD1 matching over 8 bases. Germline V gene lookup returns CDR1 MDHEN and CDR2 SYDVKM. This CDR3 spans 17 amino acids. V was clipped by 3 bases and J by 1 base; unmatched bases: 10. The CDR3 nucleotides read TGTGCCAGCAGTTTCCCGACAGGGGCCGGAAATAACTATGGCTACACCTTC. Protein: CASSFPTGAGNNYGYTF.

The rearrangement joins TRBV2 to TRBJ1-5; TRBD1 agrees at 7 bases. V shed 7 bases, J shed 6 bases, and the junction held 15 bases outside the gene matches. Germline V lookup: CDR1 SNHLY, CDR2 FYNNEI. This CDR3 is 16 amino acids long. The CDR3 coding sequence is TGTGCCAGCAAAGAAGGGGGCAGGGATCCTTCTCAGCCCCAGCATTTT. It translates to CASKEGGRDPSQPQHF. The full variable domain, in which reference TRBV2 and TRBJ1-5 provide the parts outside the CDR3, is EPEVTQTPSHQVTQMGQEVILRCVPISNHLYFYWYRQILGQKVEFLVSFYNNEISEKSEIFDDQFSVERPDGSNFTLKIRSTKLEDSAMYFCASKEGGRDPSQPQHFGDGTRLSIL.

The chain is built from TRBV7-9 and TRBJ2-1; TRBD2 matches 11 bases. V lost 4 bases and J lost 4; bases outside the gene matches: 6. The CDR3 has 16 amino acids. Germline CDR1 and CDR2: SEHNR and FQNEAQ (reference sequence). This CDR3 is CASSYRLAGRYNEQFF. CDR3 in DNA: TGTGCCAGCAGCTACCGACTAGCGGGGAGATACAATGAGCAGTTCTTC.

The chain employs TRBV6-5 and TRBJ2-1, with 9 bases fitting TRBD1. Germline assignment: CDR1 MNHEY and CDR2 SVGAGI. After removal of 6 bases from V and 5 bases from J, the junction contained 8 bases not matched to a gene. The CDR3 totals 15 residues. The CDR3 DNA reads TGTGCCAGCAGACGTACCGGGACAGGGCACAATGAGCAGTTCTTC. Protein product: CASRRTGTGHNEQFF.

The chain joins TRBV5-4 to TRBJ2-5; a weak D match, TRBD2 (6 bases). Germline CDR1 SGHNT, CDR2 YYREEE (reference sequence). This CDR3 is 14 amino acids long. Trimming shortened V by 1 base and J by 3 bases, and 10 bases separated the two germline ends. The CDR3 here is CASSLMTGEETQYF. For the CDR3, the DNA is TGTGCCAGCAGCTTGATGACGGGAGAAGAGACCCAGTACTTC.

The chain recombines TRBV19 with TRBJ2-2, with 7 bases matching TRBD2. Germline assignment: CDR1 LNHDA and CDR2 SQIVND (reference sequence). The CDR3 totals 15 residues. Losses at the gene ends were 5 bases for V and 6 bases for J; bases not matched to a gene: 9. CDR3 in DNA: TGTGCCAGTAGTCCCGGGGACTACGGGTCCGGGGAGCTGTTTTTT. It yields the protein CASSPGDYGSGELFF. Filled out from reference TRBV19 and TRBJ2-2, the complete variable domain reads DGGITQSPKYLFRKEGQNVTLSCEQNLNHDAMYWYRQDPGQGLRLIYYSQIVNDFQKGDIAEGYSVSREKKESFPLTVTSAQKNPTAFYLCASSPGDYGSGELFFGEGSRLTVL.

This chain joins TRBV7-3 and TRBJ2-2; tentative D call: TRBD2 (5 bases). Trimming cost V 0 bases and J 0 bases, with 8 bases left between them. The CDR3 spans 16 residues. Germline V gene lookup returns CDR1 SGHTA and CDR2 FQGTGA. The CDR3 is CASSLTMTTNTGELFF. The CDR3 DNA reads TGTGCCAGCAGCTTAACGATGACTACGAACACCGGGGAGCTGTTTTTT.

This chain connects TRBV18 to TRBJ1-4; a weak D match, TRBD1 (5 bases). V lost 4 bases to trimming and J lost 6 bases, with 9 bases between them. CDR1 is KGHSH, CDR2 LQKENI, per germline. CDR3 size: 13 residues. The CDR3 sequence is CASSLTGDEKLFF. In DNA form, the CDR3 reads TGTGCCAGCTCACTAACGGGGGATGAAAAACTGTTTTTT.

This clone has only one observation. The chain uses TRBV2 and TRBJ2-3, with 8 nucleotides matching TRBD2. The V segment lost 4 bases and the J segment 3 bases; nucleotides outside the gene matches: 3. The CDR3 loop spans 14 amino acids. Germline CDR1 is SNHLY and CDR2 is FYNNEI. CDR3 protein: CASSVGGATDTQYF. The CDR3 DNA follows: TGTGCCAGCAGTGTCGGGGGGGCAACAGATACGCAGTATTTT. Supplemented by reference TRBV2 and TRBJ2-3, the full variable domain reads EPEVTQTPSHQVTQMGQEVILRCVPISNHLYFYWYRQILGQKVEFLVSFYNNEISEKSEIFDDQFSVERPDGSNFTLKIRSTKLEDSAMYFCASSVGGATDTQYFGPGTRLTVL.

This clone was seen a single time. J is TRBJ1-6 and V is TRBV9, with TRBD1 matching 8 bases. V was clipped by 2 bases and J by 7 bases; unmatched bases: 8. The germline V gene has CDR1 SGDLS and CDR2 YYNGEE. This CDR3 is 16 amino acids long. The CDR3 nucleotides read TGTGCCAGCAGCGTTCTTCCCAGGGGGCGGAATTCACCCCTCCACTTT. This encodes CASSVLPRGRNSPLHF.

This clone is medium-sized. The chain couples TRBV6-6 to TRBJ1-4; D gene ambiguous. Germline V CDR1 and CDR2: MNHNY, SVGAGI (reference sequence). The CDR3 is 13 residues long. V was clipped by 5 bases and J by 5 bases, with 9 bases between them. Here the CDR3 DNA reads TGTGCCAGCAGTCTGGACTTCAATGAAAAACTGTTTTTT. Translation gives CASSLDFNEKLFF.